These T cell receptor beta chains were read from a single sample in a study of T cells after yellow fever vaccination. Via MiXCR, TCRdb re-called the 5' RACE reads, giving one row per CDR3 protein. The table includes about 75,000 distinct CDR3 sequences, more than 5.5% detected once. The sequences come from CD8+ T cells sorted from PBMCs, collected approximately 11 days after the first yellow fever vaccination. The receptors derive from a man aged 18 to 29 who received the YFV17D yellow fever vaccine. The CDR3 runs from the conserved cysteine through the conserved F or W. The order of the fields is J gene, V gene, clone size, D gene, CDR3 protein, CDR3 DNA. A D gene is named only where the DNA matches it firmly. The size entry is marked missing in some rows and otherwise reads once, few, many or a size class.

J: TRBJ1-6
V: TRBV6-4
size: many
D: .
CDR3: CASSDYASGSNSPLHF
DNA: TGTGCCAGCAGTGACTACGCAAGTGGGTCTAATTCACCCCTCCACTTT

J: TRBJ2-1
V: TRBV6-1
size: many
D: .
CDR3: CASKGNRDPLANEQFF
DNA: TGTGCCAGCAAAGGGAATAGGGACCCTCTCGCCAATGAGCAGTTCTTC

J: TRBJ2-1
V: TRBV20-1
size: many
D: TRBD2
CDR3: CGTTGNEQFF
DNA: TGTGGGACTACTGGCAATGAGCAGTTCTTC

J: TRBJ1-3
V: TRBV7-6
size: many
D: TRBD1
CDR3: CASSLAGQGSGNTIYF
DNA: TGTGCCAGCAGCTTAGCGGGACAGGGGAGCGGAAACACCATATATTTT

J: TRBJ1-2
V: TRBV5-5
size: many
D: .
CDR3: CASSPDSYGYTF
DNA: TGTGCCAGCAGCCCGGACAGCTATGGCTACACCTTC

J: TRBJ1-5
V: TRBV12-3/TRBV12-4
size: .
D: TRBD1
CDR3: CASSNRGLSNQPQHF
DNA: TGTGCCAGCAGCAACAGGGGGCTTAGCAATCAGCCCCAGCATTTT

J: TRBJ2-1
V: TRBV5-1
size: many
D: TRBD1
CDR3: CASSLGPGQGAAYNEQFF
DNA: TGCGCCAGCAGCCTCGGACCGGGACAGGGGGCAGCCTACAATGAGCAGTTCTTC

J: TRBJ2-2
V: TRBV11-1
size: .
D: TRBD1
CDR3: CASSLARLDRGLLGELFF
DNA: TGTGCCAGCAGCTTAGCGCGGCTGGACAGGGGGCTGCTCGGGGAGCTGTTTTTT

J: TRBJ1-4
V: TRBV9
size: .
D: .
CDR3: CASARAPEEKLFF
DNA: TGTGCCAGCGCCCGGGCCCCCGAAGAAAAACTGTTTTTT

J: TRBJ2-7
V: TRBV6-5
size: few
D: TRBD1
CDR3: CASSYGTGLYEQYF
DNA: TGTGCCAGCAGTTACGGGACAGGGCTTTACGAGCAGTACTTC

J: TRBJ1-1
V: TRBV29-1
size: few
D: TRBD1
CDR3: CSVDSSWGQEYTEAFF
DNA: TGCAGCGTCGACAGTTCGTGGGGACAGGAGTACACTGAAGCTTTCTTT

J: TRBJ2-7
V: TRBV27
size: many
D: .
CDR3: CASSLGGVYEQYF
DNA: TGTGCCAGCAGTTTGGGCGGCGTCTACGAGCAGTACTTC

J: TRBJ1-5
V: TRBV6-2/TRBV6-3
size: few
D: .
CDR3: CASSYLNSQGSANQPQHF
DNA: TGTGCCAGCAGTTACCTAAACTCCCAAGGATCGGCTAATCAGCCCCAGCATTTT

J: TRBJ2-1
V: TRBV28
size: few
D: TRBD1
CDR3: CASSQRQGQAEQFF
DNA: TGTGCCAGCAGTCAACGACAGGGTCAAGCTGAGCAGTTCTTC

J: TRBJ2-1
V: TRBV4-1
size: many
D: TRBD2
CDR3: CASSLEERGGLDEQFF
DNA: TGCGCCAGCAGCCTAGAGGAGCGGGGGGGCCTAGATGAGCAGTTCTTC

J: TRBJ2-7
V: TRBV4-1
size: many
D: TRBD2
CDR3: CASSAAGTSKNEQYF
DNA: TGCGCCAGCAGCGCAGCGGGGACGTCCAAGAACGAGCAGTACTTC

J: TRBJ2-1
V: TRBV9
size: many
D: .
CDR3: CASSPGGSYNEQFF
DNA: TGTGCCAGCAGCCCCGGGGGATCCTACAATGAGCAGTTCTTC

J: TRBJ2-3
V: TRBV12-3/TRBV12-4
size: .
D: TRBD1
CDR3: CASSLTGVFLNTQYF
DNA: TGTGCCAGCAGTCTGACAGGGGTGTTTCTAAATACGCAGTATTTT

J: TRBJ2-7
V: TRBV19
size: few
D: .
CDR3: CASSPPGTDFYEQYF
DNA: TGTGCCAGTAGTCCCCCCGGGACTGATTTCTACGAGCAGTACTTC

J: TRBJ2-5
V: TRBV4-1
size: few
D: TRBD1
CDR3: CASSQVGQGETQYF
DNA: TGCGCCAGCAGCCAAGTGGGACAGGGGGAGACCCAGTACTTC

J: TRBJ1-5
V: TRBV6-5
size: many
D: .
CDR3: CASSYPDSNNQPQHF
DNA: TGTGCCAGCAGTTACCCAGACAGTAACAATCAGCCCCAGCATTTT

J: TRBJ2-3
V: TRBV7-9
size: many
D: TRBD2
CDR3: CASSLLAGEPAWDTQYF
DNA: TGTGCCAGCAGCTTGCTAGCGGGGGAGCCCGCCTGGGATACGCAGTATTTT

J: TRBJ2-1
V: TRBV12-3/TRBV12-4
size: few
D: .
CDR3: CASSPSRPNEQFF
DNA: TGTGCCAGCAGTCCCAGTAGGCCCAATGAGCAGTTCTTC

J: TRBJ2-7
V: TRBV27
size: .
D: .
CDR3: CASRNRYEQYF
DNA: TGTGCCAGCAGGAACCGTTACGAGCAGTACTTC

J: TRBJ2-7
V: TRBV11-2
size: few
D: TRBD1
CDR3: CASSQGTGSSYEQYF
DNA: TGTGCCAGCAGCCAGGGGACAGGGAGCTCCTACGAGCAGTACTTC

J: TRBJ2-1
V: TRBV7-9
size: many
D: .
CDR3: CAGGGGNNEQFF
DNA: TGTGCCGGGGGGGGCGGCAACAATGAGCAGTTCTTC

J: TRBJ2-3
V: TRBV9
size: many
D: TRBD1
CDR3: CASSVYSIGGPTDTQYF
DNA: TGTGCCAGCAGCGTTTATTCAATAGGGGGCCCCACAGATACGCAGTATTTT

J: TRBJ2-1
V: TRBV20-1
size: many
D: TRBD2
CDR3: CSAVLAGGLGEQFF
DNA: TGCAGTGCAGTACTAGCGGGGGGCCTCGGAGAGCAGTTCTTC

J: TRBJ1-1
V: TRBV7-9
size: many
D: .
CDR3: CASSLGRGNTEAFF
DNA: TGTGCCAGCAGCTTAGGCCGGGGAAACACTGAAGCTTTCTTT

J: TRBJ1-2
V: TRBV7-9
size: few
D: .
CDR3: CASSLAGGRETNYGYTF
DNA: TGTGCCAGCAGCCTCGCTGGGGGGCGCGAAACCAACTATGGCTACACCTTC

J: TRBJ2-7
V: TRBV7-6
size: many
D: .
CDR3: CASSLQAHGEQYF
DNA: TGTGCCAGCAGCTTACAGGCCCACGGGGAGCAGTACTTC

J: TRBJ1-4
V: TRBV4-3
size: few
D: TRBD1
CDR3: CASSQERSGTGYNEKLFF
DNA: TGCGCCAGCAGCCAAGAAAGATCTGGGACAGGTTATAATGAAAAACTGTTTTTT

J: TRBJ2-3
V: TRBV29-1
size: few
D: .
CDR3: CSVNVGTDTQYF
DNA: TGCAGCGTCAACGTAGGAACAGATACGCAGTATTTT

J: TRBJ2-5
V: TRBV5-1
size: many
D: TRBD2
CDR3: CASSLALAGDGGETQYF
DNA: TGCGCCAGCAGCTTGGCACTAGCGGGAGATGGAGGAGAGACCCAGTACTTC

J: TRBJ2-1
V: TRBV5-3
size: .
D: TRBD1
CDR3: CARGPRGQHNEQFF
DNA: TGTGCCAGGGGCCCCCGGGGACAGCACAATGAGCAGTTCTTC

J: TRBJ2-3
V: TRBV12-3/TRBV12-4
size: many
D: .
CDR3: CASILADTQYF
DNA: TGTGCCAGCATTCTAGCGGATACGCAGTATTTT

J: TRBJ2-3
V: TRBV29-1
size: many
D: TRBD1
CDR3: CSILHRDRAWGTDTQYF
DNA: TGCAGCATTTTGCATCGGGACAGGGCCTGGGGCACAGATACGCAGTATTTT

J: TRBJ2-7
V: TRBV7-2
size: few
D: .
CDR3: CASSFFLGAPYEQYF
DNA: TGTGCCAGCAGCTTCTTTTTGGGCGCCCCCTACGAGCAGTACTTC

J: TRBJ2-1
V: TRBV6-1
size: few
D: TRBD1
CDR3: CASSPTGFAYNEQFF
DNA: TGTGCCAGCAGTCCGACAGGGTTCGCCTACAATGAGCAGTTCTTC

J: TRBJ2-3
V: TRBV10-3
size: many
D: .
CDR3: CAISGRILATPGDTQYF
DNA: TGTGCCATCAGTGGACGGATCTTGGCGACCCCTGGAGATACGCAGTATTTT

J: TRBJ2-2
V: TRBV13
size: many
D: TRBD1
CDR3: CASSSQGGDTGELFF
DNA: TGTGCCAGCAGCTCACAGGGGGGCGACACCGGGGAGCTGTTTTTT

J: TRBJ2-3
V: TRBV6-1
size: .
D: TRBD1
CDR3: CASRAGAGGPDTQYF
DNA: TGTGCCAGCAGGGCCGGGGCAGGGGGACCAGATACGCAGTATTTT

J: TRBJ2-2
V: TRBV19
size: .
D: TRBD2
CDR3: CASSVGLAGGDGELFF
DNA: TGTGCCAGTAGTGTGGGACTAGCGGGGGGTGATGGGGAGCTGTTTTTT

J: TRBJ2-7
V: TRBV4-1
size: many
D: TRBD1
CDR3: CASSLRDSSFYEQYF
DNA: TGCGCCAGCAGCCTCCGGGACAGTTCCTTCTACGAGCAGTACTTC